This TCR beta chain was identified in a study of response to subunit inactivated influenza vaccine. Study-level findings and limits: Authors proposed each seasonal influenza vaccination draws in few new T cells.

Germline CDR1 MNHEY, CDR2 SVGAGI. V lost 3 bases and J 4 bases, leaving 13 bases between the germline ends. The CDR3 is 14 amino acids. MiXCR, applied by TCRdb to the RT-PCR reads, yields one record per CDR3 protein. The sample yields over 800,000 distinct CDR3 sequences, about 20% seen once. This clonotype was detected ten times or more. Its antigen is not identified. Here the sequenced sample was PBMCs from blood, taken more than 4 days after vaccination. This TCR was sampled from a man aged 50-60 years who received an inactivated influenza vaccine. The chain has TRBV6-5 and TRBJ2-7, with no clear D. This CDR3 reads CASSYRPEDYEQYF. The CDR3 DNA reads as TGTGCCAGCAGTTATCGACCAGAGGATTACGAGCAGTACTTC.